The 2 T cell receptor beta chains below all came from one sample that was sequenced in a study of T cells in women clearing cervical HPV infection. TCRdb keeps only in-frame clones here, not all; method: immunoSEQ multiplex PCR. In all, the sample yields roughly 47,000 clones. Sample: blood buffy coat. The receptor set was obtained from a woman aged 18 to 75 with a cervical HPV16 infection that either progressed to CIN3+ or cleared (not recorded which).

CDR3 sequence reads: CASSLRAVGGRGDTQYF. The sequenced part of the CDR3 DNA is TGTGCCAGCAGCCTCCGGGCCGTGGGCGGGAGAGGAGATACG. The V and J genes are TRBV7-8 and TRBJ2-3; TRBD2 agrees at 7 bases. From the germline J gene comes the end of the CDR3, since the read stops 3 residues before it. The CDR3 extends over 17 amino acids. J lost 5 bases, V lost 5 bases, and 16 bases had no gene match. Germline CDR1 and CDR2: SGHVS and FQNEAQ.

As for this clone: Read sequence stops 3 residues before the CDR3 end, and the germline J gene provides the missing end. The chain is built from TRBV6-2 or TRBV6-3 and TRBJ2-3, with 10 bases matching TRBD2. Germline CDR1 reads MNHEY; CDR2 reads SVGEGT. CDR3 length equals 15 residues. Trimming at V came to 5 bases and at J to 4 bases, leaving 6 bases not matched to a gene. The CDR3 sequence: CASSKAGGLADTQYF. The sequenced CDR3 bases are TGTGCCAGCAGTAAAGCGGGAGGGTTAGCAGATACG.